This TCR beta chain was recorded in a study of CD8 T cells in Susac syndrome (dated by TCRdb to the late 2010s). Broadly, across the study: The study used repertoire sequencing to test whether antigen drove CD8+ T cell activation and differentiation in Susac syndrome. Study-wide findings and limitations: The number of individuals in the TCR sequencing and HLA analysis was recognized as being relatively small.

High-throughput TCR beta sequencing profiled peripheral blood CD8+ and CD4+ T cells from healthy donors, Susac syndrome patients and multiple sclerosis patients. Treatment-naive patients with stable or active relapsing-remitting disease fulfilling revised McDonald criteria were used as multiple sclerosis controls. CD8+ TEMRA cells were enriched by FACS, while bulk CD8+ and CD4+ T cells were purified by magnetic negative isolation. Blood was collected in EDTA tubes and processed within 24 hours, with PBMCs isolated through density gradient centrifugation. PBMCs intended for TCR sequencing were cryopreserved in liquid nitrogen and thawed later in a water bath at 37 degrees C. The sorted or isolated CD4+, CD8+ and CD8+ TEMRA cells had a purity of 90% or higher. RNA was extracted using the RNeasy kit, and about 0.45 to 1 microgram was reverse transcribed with random hexamers. The immunoSEQ multiplex PCR assay, which covers 54 Vbeta and 13 Jbeta segments, was used to amplify TCR beta CDR3 regions. PCR amplification bias was corrected using a synthetic template baseline for primer optimization and computational correction. Processing in the source paper ran as follows. Reads were annotated to V, D and J genes according to IMGT and were analyzed with immunoSEQ Analyzer, with only productive sequences retained. Clonality was calculated as one minus the Shannon entropy normalized by log2 of the number of productive unique sequences. Public and private clones were assessed among the 100 most prevalent clones of each patient and control. Susac-specific clones were defined as absent from healthy and MS cohorts, 800 to 1,200 published viral clones and other ImmuneACCESS disease sequences. TCRdb's own reprocessing of the public reads used fastp at Q25 and MiXCR and kept productive beta chains. Every distinct CDR3 protein forms one entry, paired with its most common genes and DNA. For this entry, the V and J calls and clone size follow TCRdb and not the study's own pipeline. This sample holds 200,000 or so distinct CDR3 sequences; around 96% were observed only once. The top ten hold about 0.09% of the sample.

As to this clonotype: Its specific antigen is unknown. One base away there is no much larger clone; base qualities are not given.

Sequences SQVTM (CDR1) and ANQGSEA (CDR2) are obtained from the germline V gene. V is pared back by 8 bases and J by 10 bases, with 18 bases lying between the germline termini. The CDR3, from cysteine to phenylalanine, totals 12 residues. CDR3 DNA only is kept here, 36 bases in frame from base 1. This TCR came from a human donor with multiple sclerosis. Sequenced sample: CD4+ T cells from PBMCs. The V gene is TRBV29-1 and the J gene is TRBJ2-1; the D segment could be TRBD1, given 7 matching bases. The DNA sequence is TGCAGCTCGGGCCCCCAGGGGGGAGAGCAGTTCTTC. Its amino acids are CSSGPQGGEQFF.